This TCR beta chain was retrieved from a study of beta chain features in type 1 diabetes. Since all of the isolated RNA was reverse transcribed, expressed TCRB transcripts were what got sequenced. Here immunoSEQ multiplex PCR was the method, and the copy in TCRdb shows in-frame clones only, minus some. The sample records 300,000 to 400,000 clones, roughly a tenth being singletons. In this sample, this clone turned up many times. Its antigen is not identified. Overall study findings and caveats: The study found moderately but significantly shorter TCRB CDR3s in all four CD4+ subsets of Type 1 diabetes patients.

CDR1 is SGDLS and CDR2 is YYNGEE in the germline V gene. CDR3 length: 17 residues. V lost 4 bases to trimming and J lost 3 bases, with 19 bases between them. The receptor was derived from a man aged 30 to 39 with type 1 diabetes. The chain employs TRBV9 and TRBJ2-2, with D possibly matching TRBD2 (6 bases). Material: central memory CD4+ T cells from blood. In nucleotides, the CDR3 is TGTGCCAGCAGCCCCCGGGGGAGGATGGCTGACACCGGGGAGCTGTTTTTT. Translation: CASSPRGRMADTGELFF.